The 19 T cell receptor beta chains listed next were all sequenced from one sample in a study of T-cell reconstitution after alpha-beta-depleted transplantation in children. During its preparation, the TCRbeta library received unique molecular identifiers. Each CDR3 protein is one row after TCRdb ran MiXCR on the PCR reads. The repertoire holds about 480,000 distinct CDR3 sequences, with around 13% as singletons. The material sequenced was PBMCs from the stem cell graft donor, taken from the stem cell graft. The origin of the receptors is a human donor who donated a stem cell graft to a child with combined immunodeficiency.

The chain is built from TRBV6-2 or TRBV6-3 and TRBJ1-1, with TRBD1 identical over 7 bases. Looked up from germline, CDR1 is MNHEY and CDR2 is SVGEGT. CDR3 length: 17 residues. The V gene end was trimmed by 2 bases and the J gene end by 5 bases; junction bases not matched to a gene: 14. The CDR3: CASSYRAGGRGTTEAFF. CDR3 in DNA: TGTGCCAGCAGTTACCGGGCAGGGGGTAGGGGAACGACTGAAGCTTTCTTT.

As regards this clonotype: One end of the junction varies from germline; a read error may be responsible. The chain employs TRBV7-7 and TRBJ1-2; the match to TRBD1 covers 7 bases. Germline values: CDR1 SSHAT, CDR2 FNYEAQ (reference sequence). The CDR3 length is 16 residues. Here the CDR3 reads CASSLSQDREDYGYTF. The CDR3 DNA reads as TGTGCTAGCAGCTTATCACAAGACAGGGAGGACTATGGCTACACCTTC.

The chain couples TRBV20-1 to TRBJ1-6; 9 nucleotides align to TRBD1. V dropped 0 bases and J dropped 7; count of bases not matched to a gene: 7. Germline CDR1 and CDR2: DFQATT and SNEGSKA (reference sequence). This CDR3 region has 16 residues. The CDR3 is CSAREIPGTGNSPLHF. Here the CDR3 DNA reads TGCAGTGCTAGAGAGATTCCGGGGACAGGGAATTCACCCCTCCACTTT.

This clonotype was detected only a few times. This sequence joins TRBV11-2 and TRBJ2-3, with D possibly being TRBD1 (6 bases). Germline CDR1 is SGHAT and CDR2 is FQNNGV. Deletions cut 5 bases from V and 1 base from J, with 16 bases between. CDR3 size: 16 residues. The CDR3 DNA reads as TGTGCCAGCAGCCGGTCTGGGGGCGAAGGCACAGATACGCAGTATTTT. Its translation is CASSRSGGEGTDTQYF.

The J gene is TRBJ2-7, the V gene TRBV5-1; unclear D gene. The V and J ends lost 4 bases and 2 bases respectively, with 13 bases between them. The CDR3 consists of 14 residues. Germline V CDR1 and CDR2: SGHRS, YFSETQ. The CDR3 DNA follows: TGCGCCAGCAGCCCCATGGACGGAACCTACGAGCAGTACTTC. It yields the protein CASSPMDGTYEQYF. Full variable domain (rest looked up from reference TRBV5-1 and TRBJ2-7): KAGVTQTPRYLIKTRGQQVTLSCSPISGHRSVSWYQQTPGQGLQFLFEYFSETQRNKGNFPGRFSGRQFSNSRSEMNVSTLELGDSALYLCASSPMDGTYEQYFGPGTRLTVT.

This clonotype has only a few counts. This chain links TRBV20-1 with TRBJ2-3, with TRBD1 as a possible D gene (6 bases). This CDR3 comprises 16 residues. Germline V gene sequence: CDR1 DFQATT, CDR2 SNEGSKA (reference sequence). Trimming removed 5 bases at V and 2 bases at J, with 20 bases between. The CDR3 nucleotides read TGCAGTGCTGGACCTGCCGGACAGTTGAACACAGATACGCAGTATTTT. Residues: CSAGPAGQLNTDTQYF.

There are a few counts of this clonotype. The chain is built from TRBV28 and TRBJ2-5; D perhaps matches TRBD2 (6 bases). This CDR3 is 18 amino acids long. Trimming took off 3 bases at V and 4 bases at J, with 24 bases between the two ends. CDR1 MDHEN and CDR2 SYDVKM come from the germline V gene. In DNA, the CDR3 is TGTGCCAGCAGTTTTTCGGGCGGGATCCCCTTAACCTTAGAGACCCAGTACTTC. Amino acids: CASSFSGGIPLTLETQYF.

V is TRBV28 and J is TRBJ2-7; maybe TRBD1 (6 bases). CDR1 MDHEN and CDR2 SYDVKM come from the germline V gene. Trimming cost V 5 bases and J 3 bases, with 17 bases left between them. The CDR3 has 15 amino acids. DNA for the CDR3: TGTGCCAGCAGTAGGGCCGGGGACATTGGCTACGAGCAGTACTTC. Encoded protein: CASSRAGDIGYEQYF. The complete variable domain, with remaining parts taken from reference TRBV28 and TRBJ2-7, reads DVKVTQSSRYLVKRTGEKVFLECVQDMDHENMFWYRQDPGLGLRLIYFSYDVKMKEKGDIPEGYSVSREKKERFSLILESASTNQTSMYLCASSRAGDIGYEQYFGPGTRLTVT.

This clonotype was detected once. This chain joins TRBV28 and TRBJ2-7, with 10 positions matching TRBD1. The ends lost 6 bases at V and 3 bases at J; junction bases unmatched: 11. Per the germline V gene, CDR1 is MDHEN and CDR2 is SYDVKM. The CDR3 is made up of 16 amino acids. CDR3 coding DNA: TGTGCCAGCAGGGACTCTGCGGGACAGGGGAACTACGAGCAGTACTTC. Translated: CASRDSAGQGNYEQYF.

In its sample, this clonotype was seen many times. The chain employs TRBV5-6 and TRBJ2-4; perhaps TRBD2 as D (7 bases). Germline loops: CDR1 SGHDT, CDR2 YYEEEE. The V end lost 4 bases, the J end lost 6 bases, and 20 bases lay between the germline ends. The CDR3 loop spans 16 amino acids. CDR3 in DNA: TGTGCCAGCAGCATCGCAGGGAATAGGGGGGGAAACATTCAGTACTTC. It translates to CASSIAGNRGGNIQYF.

In its sample, this clonotype was seen many times. This sequence joins TRBV30 and TRBJ1-1; TRBD1 is a possible D gene (6 bases). The CDR3 is 12 amino acids. V lost 5 bases and J 4 bases, leaving 11 bases between the germline ends. Looked up from germline, CDR1 is GTSNPN and CDR2 is SVGIG (reference sequence). The CDR3 here is CAWDLGATEAFF. CDR3 DNA: TGTGCCTGGGATTTGGGGGCCACTGAAGCTTTCTTT.

This clonotype has at least ten counts. The J gene is TRBJ2-7, the V gene TRBV12-3 or TRBV12-4; D not certain. The CDR3 contains 14 residues. The V end lost 7 bases, the J end lost 2 bases, and 15 bases lay between the germline ends. The CDR3 here is CASTKDTSPYEQYF. Here the CDR3 DNA reads TGTGCCAGCACTAAAGACACCAGCCCCTACGAGCAGTACTTC.

The CDR3 sequence is CASSQDLRGGYGYTF. In DNA form, the CDR3 reads TGCGCCAGCAGCCAAGATCTAAGAGGGGGTTATGGCTACACCTTC. This chain links TRBV4-3 with TRBJ1-2; the D gene is possibly TRBD1 (6 bases). CDR3 length: 15 amino acids. With 0 bases removed from V and 5 bases from J, the gap between germline ends came to 13 bases. Per the germline V gene, CDR1 is LGHNA and CDR2 is YSLEER.

The chain recombines TRBV24-1 with TRBJ2-1; no firm D call. Germline V gives CDR1 KGHDR, CDR2 SFDVKD. CDR3 length equals 13 residues. The V end lost 4 bases, the J end lost 0 bases, and 3 bases lay between the germline ends. CDR3: CATSESSYNEQFF. CDR3 DNA: TGTGCCACCAGTGAGAGCTCCTACAATGAGCAGTTCTTC.

The DNA for the CDR3 is TGTGCCAGCAGTCTCCGACTAGCGGTAGATACGCAGTATTTT. This gives the protein CASSLRLAVDTQYF. This sequence joins TRBV27 and TRBJ2-3; 9 nucleotides agree with TRBD2. The CDR3 consists of 14 residues. Germline V CDR1 and CDR2: MNHEY, SMNVEV (reference sequence). The V segment lost 5 bases and the J segment 5 bases; nucleotides outside the gene matches: 5.

This clonotype occurred many times. The V gene is TRBV27, the J gene TRBJ2-5; perhaps TRBD2 as D (7 bases). The V and J ends lost 6 bases and 4 bases respectively, with 24 bases between them. Germline CDR1 is MNHEY and CDR2 is SMNVEV (reference sequence). This CDR3 is 17 amino acids long. CDR3 nucleotides: TGTGCCAGCAGCAGTAGGGGGGGCGCGTTGGGACGAGAGACCCAGTACTTC. Its protein is CASSSRGGALGRETQYF.

This clonotype appeared many times. The V and J genes are TRBV12-3 or TRBV12-4 and TRBJ2-1; D assignment may be TRBD1 or TRBD2 (7 bases each). This CDR3 spans 14 amino acids. Trimming shortened V by 3 bases and J by 6 bases, and 12 bases separated the two germline ends. As DNA, the CDR3 is TGTGCCAGCAGTTTGGGAGGGGGCCGCAATGAGCAGTTCTTC. Protein sequence: CASSLGGGRNEQFF.

The rearrangement uses TRBV7-2 and TRBJ2-1; 7 bases line up with TRBD2. The germline gives CDR1 SGHTA, CDR2 FQGNSA. CDR3 length: 12 residues. The V and J ends lost 0 bases and 13 bases, in that order; junction bases with no gene match: 3. The CDR3, as DNA: TGTGCCAGCAGCTTAGCTTGGGGGGGACAGTTCTTC. It specifies CASSLAWGGQFF.

A few counts support this clonotype. The rearrangement joins TRBV4-1 to TRBJ1-1; D uncertain. V dropped 0 bases and J dropped 12 bases, with 14 bases sitting between them. Germline values: CDR1 MGHRA, CDR2 YSYEKL. CDR3 length: 13 amino acids. The CDR3 DNA reads TGCGCCAGCAGCCAAGAAACGGACTCCCGGACTTTCTTT. Its translation: CASSQETDSRTFF.